The 11 T cell receptor beta chains below all came from one sample that was sequenced in a study of immune cell composition in non-small cell lung cancer. Assay used: immunoSEQ multiplex PCR; TCRdb lists only in-frame clones, some missing. Of about 770 clones listed, 60% to 80% were seen once; the top ten hold roughly 14%. Normal lung was sampled as far from the tumour as possible, at least 3 cm. The sequencing input was non-adjacent lung tissue. Receptor source: a human donor with non-small cell lung cancer.

The genes are TRBV5-1 and TRBJ2-4; 7 bases match TRBD1. V trimming: 0 bases; J trimming: 0 bases; junction bases outside the gene matches: 3. Germline-derived CDR1 and CDR2 are SGHRS and YFSETQ. This CDR3 contains 16 residues. The CDR3 loop is CASSLDRGLAKNIQYF. The CDR3 DNA is TGCGCCAGCAGCTTGGACAGGGGATTAGCCAAAAACATTCAGTACTTC.

The J gene is TRBJ2-6, the V gene TRBV19, with D maybe TRBD1 (6 bases). The CDR3 runs 16 residues. Trimming pared 3 bases from V and 0 bases from J, leaving 9 bases between. The germline CDR1 and CDR2 sequences are LNHDA and SQIVND (reference sequence). CDR3 sequence (DNA): TGTGCCAGTAGTATTGGGGGCCCCTCTGGGGCCAACGTCCTGACTTTC. Translation gives CASSIGGPSGANVLTF.

This clone has a handful of counts. CDR3 bases: TGTGCCAGCAGTCCGCGGACAGGGATGAATGAGCAGTTCTTC. Its translation is CASSPRTGMNEQFF. This chain joins TRBV27 and TRBJ2-1, with 8 nucleotides matching TRBD1. The CDR3 covers 14 residues. Germline trimming cut 5 bases from V and 7 bases from J; bases unmatched to any gene: 7. Looked up from germline, CDR1 is MNHEY and CDR2 is SMNVEV (reference sequence).

This clone was recorded a few times. V usage is TRBV27 and J usage is TRBJ2-1, with 9 bases fitting TRBD1. With V trimmed by 8 bases and J by 5 bases, 1 base remained unmatched. This CDR3 has 12 residues. Germline V CDR1 and CDR2: MNHEY, SMNVEV (reference sequence). The CDR3 sequence: CASWTGDNEQFF. The CDR3 nucleotides read TGTGCCAGCTGGACAGGGGACAATGAGCAGTTCTTC.

The CDR3 coding sequence is TGTGCCAGCAGCCTTACAGGGGGCGACGAGCAGTACTTC. Its protein is CASSLTGGDEQYF. The rearrangement joins TRBV11-3 to TRBJ2-7; TRBD1 matches at 9 bases. Trimming took 5 bases from V and 5 from J; bases not matched to a gene: 4. This CDR3 region has 13 residues. The V gene's germline CDR1 is SGHNT and CDR2 YENEEA. Supplemented by reference TRBV11-3 and TRBJ2-7, the full variable domain reads EAGVVQSPRYKIIEKKQPVAFWCNPISGHNTLYWYLQNLGQGPELLIRYENEEAVDDSQLPKDRFSAERLKGVDSTLKIQPAELGDSAVYLCASSLTGGDEQYFGPGTRLTVT.

The chain recombines TRBV19 with TRBJ2-1, with D unclear. The germline V gene encodes CDR1 LNHDA and CDR2 SQIVND (reference sequence). V was clipped by 1 base and J by 7 bases, with 5 bases between them. CDR3 size: 12 residues. This chain's CDR3 is CASSIGGNEQFF. In DNA, the CDR3 is TGTGCCAGTAGTATAGGTGGTAATGAGCAGTTCTTC.

The chain links TRBV14 to TRBJ1-1, with TRBD1 as a possible D gene (5 bases). Trimming removed 1 base from V and 3 bases from J, with 15 bases in between. The CDR3 is 16 residues long. The germline V gene has CDR1 SGHDN and CDR2 FVKESK. The CDR3 protein is CASSQAVRGGHTEAFF. The CDR3 region has the DNA TGTGCCAGCAGCCAAGCTGTAAGGGGAGGGCACACTGAAGCTTTCTTT.

This clone came up a few times. This chain connects TRBV7-9 to TRBJ1-2, with a possible D match to TRBD1 (5 bases). Per the germline V gene, CDR1 is SEHNR and CDR2 is FQNEAQ (reference sequence). The CDR3 contains 16 residues. Trimming stripped 5 bases from V and 1 base from J, with 17 bases between. The CDR3 protein is CASSRTGTDYNYGYTF. The CDR3 nucleotides are TGTGCCAGCAGCAGAACCGGGACCGATTATAACTATGGCTACACCTTC.

The rearrangement links TRBV5-4 to TRBJ2-5, with 14 nucleotides matching TRBD2. The germline V gene has CDR1 SGHNT and CDR2 YYREEE (reference sequence). The length of the CDR3 is 18 residues. The V and J ends lost 0 bases and 5 bases, in that order; junction bases with no gene match: 9. The CDR3 spells CASSLELGTSGGRETQYF. As DNA, the CDR3 is TGTGCCAGCAGCTTGGAGCTTGGGACTAGCGGGGGACGGGAGACCCAGTACTTC.

V is TRBV7-3 and J is TRBJ2-5, with D perhaps TRBD2 (7 bases). CDR1 is SGHTA and CDR2 is FQGTGA in the germline V gene. This CDR3 has 15 residues. The V and J ends lost 2 bases and 4 bases respectively, with 14 bases between them. CDR3 nucleotide sequence: TGTGCCAGCAGCTTACGAGGGGGGGCCCGAGAGACCCAGTACTTC. This codes for CASSLRGGARETQYF.

CDR3 region: CASRAEGSGETQYF. CDR3 coding DNA: TGTGCCAGCAGGGCGGAGGGCTCGGGAGAGACCCAGTACTTC. The J gene is TRBJ2-5, the V gene TRBV7-3; D might be TRBD2 (6 bases). The CDR3 loop spans 14 amino acids. V lost 6 bases and J lost 4, with 15 bases in between. CDR1 is SGHTA and CDR2 is FQGTGA in the germline V gene.